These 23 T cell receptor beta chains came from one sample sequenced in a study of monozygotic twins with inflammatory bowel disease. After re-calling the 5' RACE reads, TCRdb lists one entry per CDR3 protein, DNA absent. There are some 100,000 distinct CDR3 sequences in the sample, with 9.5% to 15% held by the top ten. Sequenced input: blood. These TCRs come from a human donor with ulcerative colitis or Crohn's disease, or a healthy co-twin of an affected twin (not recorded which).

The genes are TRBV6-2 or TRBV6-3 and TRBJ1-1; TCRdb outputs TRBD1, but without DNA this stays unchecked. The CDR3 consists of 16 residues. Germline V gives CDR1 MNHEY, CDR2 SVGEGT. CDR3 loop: CASSYQGRVSLPEAFF.

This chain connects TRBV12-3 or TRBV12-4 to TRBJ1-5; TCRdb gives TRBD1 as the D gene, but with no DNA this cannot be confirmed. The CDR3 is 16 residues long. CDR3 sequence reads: CASSQRGGLNNQPQHF.

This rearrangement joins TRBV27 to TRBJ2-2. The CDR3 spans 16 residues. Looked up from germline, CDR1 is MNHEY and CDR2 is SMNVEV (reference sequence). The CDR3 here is CASSFSGSANTGELFF.

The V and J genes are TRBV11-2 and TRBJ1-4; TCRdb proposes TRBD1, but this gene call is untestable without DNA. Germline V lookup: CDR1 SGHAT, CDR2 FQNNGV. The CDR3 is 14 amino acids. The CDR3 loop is CASSLGTGNEKLFF.

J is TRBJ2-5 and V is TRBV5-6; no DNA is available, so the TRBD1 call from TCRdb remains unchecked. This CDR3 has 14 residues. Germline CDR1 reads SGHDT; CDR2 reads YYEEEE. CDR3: CASSLATGPETQYF.

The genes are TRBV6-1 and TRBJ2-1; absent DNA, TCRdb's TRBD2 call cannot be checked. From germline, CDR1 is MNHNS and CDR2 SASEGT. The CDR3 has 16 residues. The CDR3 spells CASSTRTSGRANEQFF.

The CDR3 loop reads CASSVVGGEADTQYF. The rearrangement links TRBV9 to TRBJ2-3; TCRdb proposes TRBD2, but this gene call is untestable without DNA. CDR1 is SGDLS and CDR2 is YYNGEE in the germline V gene. This CDR3 contains 15 residues.

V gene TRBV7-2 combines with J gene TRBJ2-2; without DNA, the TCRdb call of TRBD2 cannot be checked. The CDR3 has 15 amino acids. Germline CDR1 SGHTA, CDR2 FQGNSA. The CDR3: CASSRAVGRTGELFF.

CDR3 sequence reads: CASSSQGLSEAFF. This chain links TRBV14 with TRBJ1-1; no DNA is available, so the TRBD1 call from TCRdb remains unchecked. Germline V CDR1 and CDR2: SGHDN, FVKESK. There are 13 residues in the CDR3.

The CDR3 sequence is CASTRSREAGEQFF. This rearrangement joins TRBV11-3 to TRBJ2-1; the TRBD2 assignment by TCRdb is unverifiable without DNA. The CDR3 is 14 amino acids. Germline CDR1 SGHNT, CDR2 YENEEA.

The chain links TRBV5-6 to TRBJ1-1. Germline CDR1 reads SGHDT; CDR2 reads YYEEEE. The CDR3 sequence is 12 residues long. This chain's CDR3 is CASSLAVSEAFF.

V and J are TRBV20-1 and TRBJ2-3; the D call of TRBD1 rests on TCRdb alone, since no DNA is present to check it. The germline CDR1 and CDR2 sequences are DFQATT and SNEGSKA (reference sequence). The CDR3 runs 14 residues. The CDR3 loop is CSARAMDTTDTQYF.

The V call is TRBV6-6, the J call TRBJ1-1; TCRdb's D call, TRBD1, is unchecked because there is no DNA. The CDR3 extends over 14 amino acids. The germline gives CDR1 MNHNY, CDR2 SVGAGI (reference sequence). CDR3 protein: CASNNRTVNTEAFF.

CDR3 in amino acids: CASSEGGTDTQYF. The V gene is TRBV6-1, the J gene TRBJ2-3. Germline loops: CDR1 MNHNS, CDR2 SASEGT. The CDR3 loop spans 13 amino acids.

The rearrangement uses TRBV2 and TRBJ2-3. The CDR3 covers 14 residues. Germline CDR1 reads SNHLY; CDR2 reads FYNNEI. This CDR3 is CASTLDLGTDTQYF.

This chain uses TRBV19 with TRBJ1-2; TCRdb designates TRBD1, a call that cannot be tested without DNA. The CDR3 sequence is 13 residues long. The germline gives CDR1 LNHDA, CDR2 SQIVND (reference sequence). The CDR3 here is CASSPLDSYGYTF. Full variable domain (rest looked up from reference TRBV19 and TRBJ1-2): DGGITQSPKYLFRKEGQNVTLSCEQNLNHDAMYWYRQDPGQGLRLIYYSQIVNDFQKGDIAEGYSVSREKKESFPLTVTSAQKNPTAFYLCASSPLDSYGYTFGSGTRLTVV.

The CDR3 protein is CAISEIKGITEAFF. The V gene is TRBV10-3, the J gene TRBJ1-1. CDR3 length equals 14 residues. Germline values: CDR1 ENHRY, CDR2 SYGVKD.

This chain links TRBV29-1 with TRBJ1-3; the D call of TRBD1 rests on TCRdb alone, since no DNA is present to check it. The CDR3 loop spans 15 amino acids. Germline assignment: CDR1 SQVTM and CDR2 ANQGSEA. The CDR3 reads CSVESWGSAGNTIYF.

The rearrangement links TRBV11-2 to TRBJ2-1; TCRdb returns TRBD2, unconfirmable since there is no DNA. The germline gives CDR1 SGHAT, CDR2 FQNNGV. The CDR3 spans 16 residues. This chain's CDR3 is CASSRLSGSSGDEQFF. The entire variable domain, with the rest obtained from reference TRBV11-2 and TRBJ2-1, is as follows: EAGVAQSPRYKIIEKRQSVAFWCNPISGHATLYWYQQILGQGPKLLIQFQNNGVVDDSQLPKDRFSAERLKGVDSTLKIQPAKLEDSAVYLCASSRLSGSSGDEQFFGPGTRLTVL.

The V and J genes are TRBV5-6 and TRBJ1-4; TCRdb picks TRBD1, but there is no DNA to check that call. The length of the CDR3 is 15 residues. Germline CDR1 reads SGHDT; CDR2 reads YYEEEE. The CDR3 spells CASSFLRGRWEKLFF.

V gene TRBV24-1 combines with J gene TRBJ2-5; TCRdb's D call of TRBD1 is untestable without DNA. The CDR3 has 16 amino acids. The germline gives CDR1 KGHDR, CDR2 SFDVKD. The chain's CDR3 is CATSGAGTPPQETQYF.

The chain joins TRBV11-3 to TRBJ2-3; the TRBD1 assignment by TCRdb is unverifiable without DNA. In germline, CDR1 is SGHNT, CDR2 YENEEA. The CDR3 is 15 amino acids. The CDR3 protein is CASSLFGGHTDTQYF.

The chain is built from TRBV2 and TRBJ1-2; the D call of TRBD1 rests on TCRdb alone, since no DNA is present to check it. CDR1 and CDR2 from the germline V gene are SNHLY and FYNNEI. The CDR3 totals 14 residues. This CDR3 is CASNTGGPLYGYTF.